This record concerns one T cell receptor beta chain sequence. This sample was included in a study of blood T cell repertoires in COVID-19. Study summary: The study drew acute and convalescent COVID-19 samples from the United States, Italy and Spain.

This CDR3 has 15 amino acids. Trimming removed 2 bases from V and 7 bases from J, with 17 bases in between. Germline V gene data show CDR1 as MNHNS and CDR2 as SASEGT. Recruitment covered under 25 US areas and drew participants whose ages spanned about 18 to 90 years. The study assigned cohorts using participant-reported clinical history. In the original analysis: Reference gene primer amplification in the assay estimated nucleated cell counts. Method: immunoSEQ multiplex PCR; TCRdb's copy keeps in-frame clones and lacks some. V and J calls and clone size are copied from that table; D and trimming were computed from the DNA. Seen here are roughly 250,000 clones, over 80% observed once, and the top ten hold approximately 1.3%.

Sequenced: PBMCs or T cells enriched from blood (not recorded which). This TCR came from a human donor in a cohort exposed to, infected with or recovered from COVID-19 (not recorded which). The donor label of this sample is uncertain. The chain recombines TRBV6-1 with TRBJ1-2, with TRBD1 as a possible D gene (5 bases). DNA for the CDR3: TGTGCCAGCAGTGAAAAGATGAAACAGGATTTTGGCTACACCTTC. As protein: CASSEKMKQDFGYTF.